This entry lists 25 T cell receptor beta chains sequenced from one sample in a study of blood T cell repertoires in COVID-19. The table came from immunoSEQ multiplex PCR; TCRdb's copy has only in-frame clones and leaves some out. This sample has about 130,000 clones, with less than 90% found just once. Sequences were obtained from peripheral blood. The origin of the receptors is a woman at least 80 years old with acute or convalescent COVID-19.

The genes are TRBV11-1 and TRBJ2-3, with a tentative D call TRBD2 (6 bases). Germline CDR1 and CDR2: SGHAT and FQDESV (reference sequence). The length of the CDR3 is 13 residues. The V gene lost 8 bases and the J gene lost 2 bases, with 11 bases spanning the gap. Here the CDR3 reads CASGRRVTDTQYF. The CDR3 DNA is TGTGCCAGCGGGCGGAGGGTCACAGATACGCAGTATTTT.

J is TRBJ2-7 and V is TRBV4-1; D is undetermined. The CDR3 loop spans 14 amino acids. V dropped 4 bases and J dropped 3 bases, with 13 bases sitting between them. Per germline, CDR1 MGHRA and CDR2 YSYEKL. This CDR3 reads CASSRAPTLYEQYF. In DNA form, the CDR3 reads TGCGCCAGCAGCCGGGCCCCGACCCTCTACGAGCAGTACTTC.

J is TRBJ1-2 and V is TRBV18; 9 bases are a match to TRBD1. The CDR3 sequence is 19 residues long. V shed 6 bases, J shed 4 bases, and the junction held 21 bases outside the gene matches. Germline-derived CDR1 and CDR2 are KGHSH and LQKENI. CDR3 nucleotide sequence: TGTGCCAGCTCTTCAGGAGCCGGGACAGGGAGTAGGAGTTCCTATGGCTACACCTTC. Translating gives CASSSGAGTGSRSSYGYTF. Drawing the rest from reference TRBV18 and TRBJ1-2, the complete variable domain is NAGVMQNPRHLVRRRGQEARLRCSPMKGHSHVYWYRQLPEEGLKFMVYLQKENIIDESGMPKERFSAEFPKEGPSILRIQQVVRGDSAAYFCASSSGAGTGSRSSYGYTFGSGTRLTVV.

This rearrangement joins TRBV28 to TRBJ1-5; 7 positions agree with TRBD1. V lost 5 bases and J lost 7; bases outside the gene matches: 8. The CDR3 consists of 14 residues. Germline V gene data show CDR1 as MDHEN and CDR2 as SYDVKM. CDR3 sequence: CASSQQGVQQPQHF. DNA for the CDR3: TGTGCCAGCAGTCAGCAGGGGGTTCAACAGCCCCAGCATTTT.

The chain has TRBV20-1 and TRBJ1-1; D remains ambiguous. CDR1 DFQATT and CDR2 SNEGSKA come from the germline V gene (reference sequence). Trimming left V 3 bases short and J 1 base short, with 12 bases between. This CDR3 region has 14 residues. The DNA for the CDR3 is TGCAGTGCTAGTACCCCCAGAGGGAACACTGAAGCTTTCTTT. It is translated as CSASTPRGNTEAFF.

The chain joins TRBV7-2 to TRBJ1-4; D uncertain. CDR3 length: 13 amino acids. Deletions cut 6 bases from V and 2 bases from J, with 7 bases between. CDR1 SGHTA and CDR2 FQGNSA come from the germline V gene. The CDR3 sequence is CASSTPTNEKLFF. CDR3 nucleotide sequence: TGTGCCAGCAGTACACCCACTAATGAAAAACTGTTTTTT. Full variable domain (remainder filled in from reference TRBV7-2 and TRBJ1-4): GAGVSQSPSNKVTEKGKDVELRCDPISGHTALYWYRQSLGQGLEFLIYFQGNSAPDKSGLPSDRFSAERTGGSVSTLTIQRTQQEDSAVYLCASSTPTNEKLFFGSGTQLSVL.

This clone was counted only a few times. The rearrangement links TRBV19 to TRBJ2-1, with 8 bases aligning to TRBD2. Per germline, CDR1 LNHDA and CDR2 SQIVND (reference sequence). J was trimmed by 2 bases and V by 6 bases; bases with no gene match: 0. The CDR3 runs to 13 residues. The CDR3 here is CASRLAAYNEQFF. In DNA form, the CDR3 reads TGTGCCAGTAGACTAGCGGCCTACAATGAGCAGTTCTTC.

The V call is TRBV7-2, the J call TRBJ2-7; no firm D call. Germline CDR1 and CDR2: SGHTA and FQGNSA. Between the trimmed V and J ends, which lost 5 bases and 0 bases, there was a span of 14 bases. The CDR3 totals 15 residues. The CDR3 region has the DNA TGTGCCAGCAGCCCCAGGATACTGCTCTCCTACGAGCAGTACTTC. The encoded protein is CASSPRILLSYEQYF. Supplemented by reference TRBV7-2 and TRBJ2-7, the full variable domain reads GAGVSQSPSNKVTEKGKDVELRCDPISGHTALYWYRQSLGQGLEFLIYFQGNSAPDKSGLPSDRFSAERTGGSVSTLTIQRTQQEDSAVYLCASSPRILLSYEQYFGPGTRLTVT.

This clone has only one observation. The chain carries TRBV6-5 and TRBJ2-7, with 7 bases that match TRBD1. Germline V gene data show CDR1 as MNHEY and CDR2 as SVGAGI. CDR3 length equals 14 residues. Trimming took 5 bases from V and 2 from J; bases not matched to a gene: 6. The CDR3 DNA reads TGTGCCAGCAGTACAGGGGTGGCCACCTACGAGCAGTACGTC. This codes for CASSTGVATYEQYV.

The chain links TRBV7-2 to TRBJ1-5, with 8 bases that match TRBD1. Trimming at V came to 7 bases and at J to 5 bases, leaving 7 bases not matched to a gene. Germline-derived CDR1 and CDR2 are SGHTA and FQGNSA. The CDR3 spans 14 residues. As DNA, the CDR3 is TGTGCCAGCACCGAGGACAGGGCATATCAGCCCCAGCATTTT. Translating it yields CASTEDRAYQPQHF.

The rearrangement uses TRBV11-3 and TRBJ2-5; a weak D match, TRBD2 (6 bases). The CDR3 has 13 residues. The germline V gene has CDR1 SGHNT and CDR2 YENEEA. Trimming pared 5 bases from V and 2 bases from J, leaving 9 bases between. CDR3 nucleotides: TGTGCCAGCAGCGGAGGGATACAAGAGACCCAGTACTTC. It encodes CASSGGIQETQYF. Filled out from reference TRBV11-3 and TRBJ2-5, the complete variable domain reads EAGVVQSPRYKIIEKKQPVAFWCNPISGHNTLYWYLQNLGQGPELLIRYENEEAVDDSQLPKDRFSAERLKGVDSTLKIQPAELGDSAVYLCASSGGIQETQYFGPGTRLLVL.

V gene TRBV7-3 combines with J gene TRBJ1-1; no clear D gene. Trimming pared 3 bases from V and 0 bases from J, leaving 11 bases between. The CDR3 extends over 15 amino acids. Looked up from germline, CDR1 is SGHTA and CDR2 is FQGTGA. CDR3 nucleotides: TGTGCCAGCAGCTTGAGGCCCTCGATGAACACTGAAGCTTTCTTT. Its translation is CASSLRPSMNTEAFF. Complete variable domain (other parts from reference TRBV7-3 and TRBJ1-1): GAGVSQTPSNKVTEKGKYVELRCDPISGHTALYWYRQSLGQGPEFLIYFQGTGAADDSGLPNDRFFAVRPEGSVSTLKIQRTERGDSAVYLCASSLRPSMNTEAFFGQGTRLTVV.

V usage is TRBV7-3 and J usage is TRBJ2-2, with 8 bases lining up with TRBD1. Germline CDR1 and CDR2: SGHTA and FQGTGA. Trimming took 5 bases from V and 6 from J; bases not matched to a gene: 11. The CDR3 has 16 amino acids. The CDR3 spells CASSQWAGGVSGELFF. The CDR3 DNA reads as TGTGCCAGCAGCCAGTGGGCAGGGGGCGTATCCGGGGAGCTGTTTTTT.

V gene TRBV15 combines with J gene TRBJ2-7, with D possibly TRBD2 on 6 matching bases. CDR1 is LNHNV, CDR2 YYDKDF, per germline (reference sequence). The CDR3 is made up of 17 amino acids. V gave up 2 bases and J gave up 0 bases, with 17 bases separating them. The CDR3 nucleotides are TGTGCCACCAGCAGATCCAAGCGGGCGGAAACCTCCTACGAGCAGTACGTC. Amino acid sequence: CATSRSKRAETSYEQYV.

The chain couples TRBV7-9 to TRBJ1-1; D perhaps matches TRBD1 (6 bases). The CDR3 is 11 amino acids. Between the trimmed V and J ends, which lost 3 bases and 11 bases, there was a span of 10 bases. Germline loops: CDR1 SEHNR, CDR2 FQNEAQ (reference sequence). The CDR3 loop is CASSLPGEAFF. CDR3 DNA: TGTGCCAGCAGCTTGCCAGGGGAGGCTTTCTTT.

The CDR3 bases are TGTGCCAGCAGTGAAGAGGGATGGAGTTCCACAGATACGCAGTATTTT. Its protein is CASSEEGWSSTDTQYF. The chain employs TRBV6-4 and TRBJ2-3, with D perhaps matching TRBD2 (5 bases). The V end was cut by 3 bases, the J end by 2 bases, with 15 bases between. Germline CDR1 and CDR2: MRHNA and SNTAGT. CDR3 size: 16 residues.

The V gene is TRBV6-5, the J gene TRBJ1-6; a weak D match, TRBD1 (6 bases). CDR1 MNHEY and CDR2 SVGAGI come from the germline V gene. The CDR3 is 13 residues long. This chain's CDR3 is CASREGVNSPLHF. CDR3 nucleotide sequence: TGTGCTTCAAGGGAGGGGGTAAATTCACCCCTCCACTTT.

The CDR3 reads CASSLTGLGNTEAFF. DNA of the CDR3: TGTGCCAGCAGCTTGACAGGGTTGGGGAACACTGAAGCTTTCTTT. The chain carries TRBV7-3 and TRBJ1-1; 7 bases match TRBD1. The germline V gene encodes CDR1 SGHTA and CDR2 FQGTGA. The V gene end was trimmed by 3 bases and the J gene end by 1 base; junction bases not matched to a gene: 5. The CDR3 runs to 15 residues.

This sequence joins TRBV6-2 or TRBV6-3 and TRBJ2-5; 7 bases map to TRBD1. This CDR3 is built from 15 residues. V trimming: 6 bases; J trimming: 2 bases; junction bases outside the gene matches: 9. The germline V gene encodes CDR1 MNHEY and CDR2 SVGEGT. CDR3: CASSRVGTVQETQYF. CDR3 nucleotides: TGTGCCAGCAGCAGGGTAGGGACAGTTCAAGAGACCCAGTACTTC.

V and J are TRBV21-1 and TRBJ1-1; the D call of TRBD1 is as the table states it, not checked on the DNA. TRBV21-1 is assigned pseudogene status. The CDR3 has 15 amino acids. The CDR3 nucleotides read TGTGCCAGCAGCAAGGAGACAGGGAAGGACACTGAAGCTTTCTTT. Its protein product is CASSKETGKDTEAFF.

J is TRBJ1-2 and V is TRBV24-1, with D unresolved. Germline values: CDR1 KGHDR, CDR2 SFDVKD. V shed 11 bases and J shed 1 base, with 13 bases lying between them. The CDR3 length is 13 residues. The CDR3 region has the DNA TGTGCCATCTCGGCAGGTAATAACTATGGCTACACCTTC. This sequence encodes CAISAGNNYGYTF.

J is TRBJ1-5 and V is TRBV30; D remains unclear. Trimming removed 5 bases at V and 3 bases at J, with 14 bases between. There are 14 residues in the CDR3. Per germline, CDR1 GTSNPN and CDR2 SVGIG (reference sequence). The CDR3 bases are TGTGCCTGGCTCCCAGACGGAGACAATCAGCCCCAGCATTTT. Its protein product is CAWLPDGDNQPQHF.

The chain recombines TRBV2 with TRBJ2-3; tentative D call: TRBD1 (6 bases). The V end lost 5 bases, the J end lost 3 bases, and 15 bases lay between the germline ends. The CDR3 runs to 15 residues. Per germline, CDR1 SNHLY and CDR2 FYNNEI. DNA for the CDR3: TGTGCCAGCAGTAGGGGGACCTTGCTGACAGATACGCAGTATTTT. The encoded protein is CASSRGTLLTDTQYF.

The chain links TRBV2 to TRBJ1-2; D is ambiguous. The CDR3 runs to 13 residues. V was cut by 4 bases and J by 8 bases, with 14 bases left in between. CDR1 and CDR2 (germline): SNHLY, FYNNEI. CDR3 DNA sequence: TGTGCCAGCAGTGTAAGGCGGGAAAGCGGCTACACCTTC. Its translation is CASSVRRESGYTF.

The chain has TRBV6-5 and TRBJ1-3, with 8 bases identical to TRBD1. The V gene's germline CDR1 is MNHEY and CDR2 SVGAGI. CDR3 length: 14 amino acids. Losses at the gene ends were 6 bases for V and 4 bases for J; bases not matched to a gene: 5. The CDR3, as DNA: TGTGCCAGCAGCCAGGACAGGGTAGGAAACACCATATATTTT. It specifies CASSQDRVGNTIYF.